This T cell receptor (beta chain) was recovered during a study of liver allograft versus peripheral blood T cells. Study as a whole: Comparisons were made between T cell receptor repertoires found in transplanted livers and those circulating in recipients' peripheral blood.

This clonotype is deemed medium-sized. What it binds is unknown. Study outcomes and limitations: Reportedly, the T cell receptor repertoires inside liver allografts were not the same as those in peripheral blood.

The germline V gene has CDR1 MNHEY and CDR2 SVGAGI. The CDR3 extends over 13 amino acids. V gave up 2 bases and J gave up 5 bases, with 7 bases separating them. TCRdb fed the reads into MiXCR, producing one record per CDR3 protein. The table has 1,500 to 2,000 distinct CDR3 sequences, 16% seen once. The sequence was collected from a human patient who had a liver transplant. Some T cells may have originated in the graft donor. The V and J genes are TRBV6-5 and TRBJ1-5; D gene unclear. CDR3 in amino acids: CASSYRLDQPQHF. DNA for the CDR3: TGTGCCAGCAGTTACAGGTTAGATCAGCCCCAGCATTTT.